Listed here are 7 T cell receptor beta chains from one sample, sequenced in a study of T-cell memory formation after mild COVID-19. From the 5' RACE reads, TCRdb called clonotypes with MiXCR, one entry per CDR3 protein. The repertoire consists of about 340,000 distinct CDR3 sequences, with around 21% occurring once and the leading ten covering around 13%. Sequencing was performed on PBMCs or a T cell subset sorted from them (not recorded which). The source is an adult woman who had mild COVID-19 (a few samples of this study predate the infection). Cell type and time point are not known.

The chain links TRBV30 to TRBJ2-3, with 9 bases that match TRBD1. Per germline, CDR1 GTSNPN and CDR2 SVGIG (reference sequence). This CDR3 region has 14 residues. The J segment lost 3 bases and the V segment lost 4 bases, leaving 5 bases of the junction unmatched. CDR3 region: CAWKDRGRTDTQYF. CDR3 in DNA: TGTGCCTGGAAGGACAGGGGAAGGACAGATACGCAGTATTTT.

This clonotype showed up just a few times. J is TRBJ1-1 and V is TRBV5-1; no clear D. The CDR3 extends over 14 amino acids. Trimming left V 4 bases short and J 3 bases short, with 13 bases between. CDR1 SGHRS and CDR2 YFSETQ come from the germline V gene. Written as DNA, the CDR3 is TGCGCCAGCAGCGTCAGGATGGGTGACACTGAAGCTTTCTTT. Protein: CASSVRMGDTEAFF.

This clonotype was detected only once. V and J are TRBV24-1 and TRBJ1-1; D is unresolved. Germline V gene data show CDR1 as KGHDR and CDR2 as SFDVKD. This CDR3 is built from 13 residues. Trimming stripped 2 bases from V and 0 bases from J, with 3 bases between. DNA of the CDR3: TGTGCCACCAGTGATTCTGTGAACACTGAAGCTTTCTTT. Translation: CATSDSVNTEAFF.

This clonotype appeared a few times. The rearrangement joins TRBV20-1 to TRBJ2-5; possible D gene TRBD2, 6 bases. The V and J ends lost 0 bases and 3 bases respectively, with 14 bases between them. The CDR3 runs to 15 residues. Germline V gene data show CDR1 as DFQATT and CDR2 as SNEGSKA (reference sequence). CDR3 in DNA: TGCAGTGCTAGAGATATGCGAGGACTAAAAGAGACCCAGTACTTC. This gives the protein CSARDMRGLKETQYF.

This chain joins TRBV2 and TRBJ1-2; D gene unclear. This CDR3 region has 15 residues. Germline CDR1 SNHLY, CDR2 FYNNEI. V was clipped by 8 bases and J by 2 bases, with 18 bases between them. In DNA, the CDR3 is TGTGCCAGCTGTTTTTCGGAGGTTGCGAACTATGGCTACACCTTC. The encoded protein is CASCFSEVANYGYTF. The whole variable domain, remainder taken from reference TRBV2 and TRBJ1-2, is EPEVTQTPSHQVTQMGQEVILRCVPISNHLYFYWYRQILGQKVEFLVSFYNNEISEKSEIFDDQFSVERPDGSNFTLKIRSTKLEDSAMYFCASCFSEVANYGYTFGSGTRLTVV.

This clonotype was seen a handful of times. The CDR3 here is CASRGAGLDTQYF. The CDR3 nucleotides read TGTGCCAGCAGGGGGGCGGGGTTAGATACGCAGTATTTT. The chain links TRBV6-6 to TRBJ2-3, with D perhaps TRBD1 or TRBD2 (6 bases each). CDR3 length: 13 residues. Trimming cost V 6 bases and J 5 bases, with 12 bases left between them. Germline V lookup: CDR1 MNHNY, CDR2 SVGAGI (reference sequence).

The chain has TRBV20-1 and TRBJ2-1, with 12 bases fitting TRBD2. Trimming took 5 bases from V and 7 from J; bases not matched to a gene: 6. The CDR3 extends over 14 amino acids. Germline V gene lookup returns CDR1 DFQATT and CDR2 SNEGSKA (reference sequence). CDR3 in DNA: TGCAGTGCTCCTAGCGGGAGGGTCCCTAATGAGCAGTTCTTC. Translation: CSAPSGRVPNEQFF.